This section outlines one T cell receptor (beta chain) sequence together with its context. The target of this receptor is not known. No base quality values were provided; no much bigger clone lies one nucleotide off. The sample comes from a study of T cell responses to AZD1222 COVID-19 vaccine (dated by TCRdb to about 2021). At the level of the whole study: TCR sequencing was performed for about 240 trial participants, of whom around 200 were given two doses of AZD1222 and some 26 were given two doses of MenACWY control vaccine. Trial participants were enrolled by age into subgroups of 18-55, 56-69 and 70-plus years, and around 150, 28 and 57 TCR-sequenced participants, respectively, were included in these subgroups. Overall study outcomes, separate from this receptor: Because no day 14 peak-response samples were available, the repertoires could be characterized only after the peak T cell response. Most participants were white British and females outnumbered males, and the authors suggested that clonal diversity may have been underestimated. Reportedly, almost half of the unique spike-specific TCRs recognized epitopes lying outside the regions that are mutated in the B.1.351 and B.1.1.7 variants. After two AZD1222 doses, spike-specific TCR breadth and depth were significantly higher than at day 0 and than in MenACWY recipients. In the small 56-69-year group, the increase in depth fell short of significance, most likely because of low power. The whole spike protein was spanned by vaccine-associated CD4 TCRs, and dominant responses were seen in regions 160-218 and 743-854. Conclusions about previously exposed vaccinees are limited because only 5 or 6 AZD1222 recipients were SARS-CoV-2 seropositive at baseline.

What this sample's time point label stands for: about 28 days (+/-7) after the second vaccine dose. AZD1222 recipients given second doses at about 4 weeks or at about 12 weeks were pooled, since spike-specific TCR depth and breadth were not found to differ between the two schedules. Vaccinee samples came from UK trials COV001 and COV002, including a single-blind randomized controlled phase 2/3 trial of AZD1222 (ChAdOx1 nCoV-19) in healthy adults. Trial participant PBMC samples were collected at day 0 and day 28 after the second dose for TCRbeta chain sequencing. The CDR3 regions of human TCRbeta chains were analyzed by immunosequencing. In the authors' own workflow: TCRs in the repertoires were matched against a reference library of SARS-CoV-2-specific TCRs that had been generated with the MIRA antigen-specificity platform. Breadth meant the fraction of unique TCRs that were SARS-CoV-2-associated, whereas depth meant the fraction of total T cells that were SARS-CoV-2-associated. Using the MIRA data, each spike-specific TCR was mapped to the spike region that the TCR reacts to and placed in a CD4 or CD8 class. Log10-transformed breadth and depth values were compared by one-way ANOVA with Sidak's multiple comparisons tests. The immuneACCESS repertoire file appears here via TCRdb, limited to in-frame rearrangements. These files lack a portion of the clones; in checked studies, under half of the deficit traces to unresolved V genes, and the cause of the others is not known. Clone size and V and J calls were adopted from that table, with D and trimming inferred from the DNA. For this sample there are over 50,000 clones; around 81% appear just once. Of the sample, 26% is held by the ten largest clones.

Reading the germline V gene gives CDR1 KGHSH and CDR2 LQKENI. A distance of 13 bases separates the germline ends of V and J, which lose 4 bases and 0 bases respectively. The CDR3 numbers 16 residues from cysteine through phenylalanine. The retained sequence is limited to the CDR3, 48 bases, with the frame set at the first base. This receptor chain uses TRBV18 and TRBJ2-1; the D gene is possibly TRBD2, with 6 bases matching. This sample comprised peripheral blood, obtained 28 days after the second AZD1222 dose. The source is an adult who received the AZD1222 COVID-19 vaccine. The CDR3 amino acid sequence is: CASSLSAGSSYNEQFF. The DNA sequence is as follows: TGTGCCAGCTCACTCTCAGCGGGCAGCTCCTACAATGAGCAGTTCTTC.